The source of this T cell receptor beta chain is a study of cytomegalovirus exposure and HLA in healthy donors. The PCR ran on 60 Vbeta and 13 Jbeta primers. Assay used: immunoSEQ multiplex PCR; TCRdb lists only in-frame clones, some missing. The data show over 150,000 clones, approximately 85% seen once. CDR1 SEHNR and CDR2 FQNEAQ come from the germline V gene (reference sequence). The CDR3 has 15 amino acids. The V and J ends lost 1 base and 3 bases respectively, with 13 bases between them. This clone was observed a single time. What it recognizes is unknown. Findings of the study overall: Previous analysis showed most TCR beta V segments were productive about 87% or about 30% of the time.

V is TRBV7-9 and J is TRBJ2-7, with D maybe TRBD1 (5 bases). Sequencing was performed on PBMCs. The clonotype originates from a young man in good health and CMV-seropositive. The CDR3 DNA reads as TGTGCCAGCAGCTTAGGAAGGGTAGGGGACTACGAGCAGTACTTC. The encoded protein is CASSLGRVGDYEQYF.